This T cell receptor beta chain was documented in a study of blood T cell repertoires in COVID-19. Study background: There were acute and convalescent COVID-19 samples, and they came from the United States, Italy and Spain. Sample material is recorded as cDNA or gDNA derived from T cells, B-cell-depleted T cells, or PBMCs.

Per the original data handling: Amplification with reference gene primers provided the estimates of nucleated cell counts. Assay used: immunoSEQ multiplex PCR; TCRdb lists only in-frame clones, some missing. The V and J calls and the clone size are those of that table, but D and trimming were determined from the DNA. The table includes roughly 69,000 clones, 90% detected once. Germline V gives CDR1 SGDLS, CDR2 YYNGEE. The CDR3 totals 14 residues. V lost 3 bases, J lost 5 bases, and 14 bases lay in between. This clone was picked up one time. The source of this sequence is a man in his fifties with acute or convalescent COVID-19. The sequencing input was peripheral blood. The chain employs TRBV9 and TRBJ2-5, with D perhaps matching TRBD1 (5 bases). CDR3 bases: TGTGCCAGCAGCGCACAGGTAATGGGGGAGACCCAGTACTTC. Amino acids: CASSAQVMGETQYF.